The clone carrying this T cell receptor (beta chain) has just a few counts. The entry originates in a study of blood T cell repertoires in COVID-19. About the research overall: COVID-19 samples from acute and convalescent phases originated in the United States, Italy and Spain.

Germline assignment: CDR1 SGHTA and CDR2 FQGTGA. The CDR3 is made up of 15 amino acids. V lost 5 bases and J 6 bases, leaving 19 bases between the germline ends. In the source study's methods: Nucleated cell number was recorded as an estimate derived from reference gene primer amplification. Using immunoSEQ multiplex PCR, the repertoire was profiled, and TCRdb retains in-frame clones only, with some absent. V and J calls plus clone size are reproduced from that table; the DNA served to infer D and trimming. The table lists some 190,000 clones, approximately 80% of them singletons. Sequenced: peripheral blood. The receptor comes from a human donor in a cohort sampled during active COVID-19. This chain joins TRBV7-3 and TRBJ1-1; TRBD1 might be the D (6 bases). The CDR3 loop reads CASSPHRDTYAEAFF. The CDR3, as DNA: TGTGCCAGCAGCCCACACAGGGACACGTACGCTGAAGCTTTCTTT.